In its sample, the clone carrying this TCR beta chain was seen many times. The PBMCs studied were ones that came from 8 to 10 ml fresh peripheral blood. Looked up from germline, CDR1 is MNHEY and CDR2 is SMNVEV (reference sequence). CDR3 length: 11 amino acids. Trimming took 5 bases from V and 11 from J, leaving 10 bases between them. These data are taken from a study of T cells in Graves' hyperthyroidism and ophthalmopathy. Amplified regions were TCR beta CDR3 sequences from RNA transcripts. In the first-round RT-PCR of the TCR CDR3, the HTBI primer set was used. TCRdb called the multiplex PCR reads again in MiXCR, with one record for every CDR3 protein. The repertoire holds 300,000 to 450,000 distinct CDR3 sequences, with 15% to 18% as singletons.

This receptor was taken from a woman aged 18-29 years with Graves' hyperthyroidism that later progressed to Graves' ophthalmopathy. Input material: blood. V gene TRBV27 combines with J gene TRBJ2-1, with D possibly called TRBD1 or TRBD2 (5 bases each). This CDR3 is CASSPGTQQFF. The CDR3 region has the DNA TGTGCCAGCAGTCCCGGGACCCAGCAGTTCTTC.